The 13 T cell receptor beta chains below were found in one sample sequenced in a study of shared clonotypes between healthy human individuals. Profiled with immunoSEQ multiplex PCR; TCRdb holds only in-frame clones, not every one. Of 2,500,000 or so clones listed, 85% to 95% were seen once; the top ten hold more than 0.12%. Specimen: naive CD4+ T cells sorted from blood. The subset is: CD45RA+ positively selected. The receptors here all came from a man younger than 30 in good health.

The V gene is TRBV7-2, the J gene TRBJ1-3; D uncertain. Germline loops: CDR1 SGHTA, CDR2 FQGNSA. The CDR3 runs 15 residues. Trimming removed 3 bases at V and 0 bases at J, with 9 bases between. In DNA form, the CDR3 reads TGTGCCAGCAGCTTTGAACCGTTCTCTGGAAACACCATATATTTT. Protein: CASSFEPFSGNTIYF.

Note on this clone: Other DNA sequences within the sample encode an identical CDR3. The rearrangement links TRBV18 to TRBJ2-7; D is unresolved. The CDR3 totals 12 residues. With 0 bases removed from V and 3 bases from J, the gap between germline ends came to 3 bases. Germline-derived CDR1 and CDR2 are KGHSH and LQKENI. This chain's CDR3 is CASSPPNYEQYF. The DNA for the CDR3 is TGTGCCAGCTCACCACCCAACTACGAGCAGTACTTC.

The V and J genes are TRBV6-1 and TRBJ2-7; D is possibly TRBD2 (6 bases). The CDR3 is 15 amino acids. With 4 bases removed from V and 5 bases from J, the gap between germline ends came to 18 bases. Per germline, CDR1 MNHNS and CDR2 SASEGT. The CDR3 coding sequence is TGTGCCAGCAGTGTTCTTTGGCGGGATGTCGACGAGCAGTACTTC. Translating gives CASSVLWRDVDEQYF.

J is TRBJ2-2 and V is TRBV11-2, with D tentatively TRBD2 (6 bases). The CDR3 extends over 19 amino acids. Germline V CDR1 and CDR2: SGHAT, FQNNGV. V dropped 5 bases and J dropped 4 bases, with 26 bases sitting between them. The CDR3 sequence: CASSRPPGYSGQGTGELFF. The CDR3, as DNA: TGTGCCAGCAGCCGACCCCCAGGGTACAGCGGGCAGGGCACCGGGGAGCTGTTTTTT.

The J gene is TRBJ1-2, the V gene TRBV6-6; a weak D match, TRBD1 (6 bases). CDR3 length: 15 amino acids. V lost 8 bases and J lost 6, with 22 bases in between. The germline gives CDR1 MNHNY, CDR2 SVGAGI (reference sequence). The CDR3 coding sequence is TGTGCCAGCGGAACAGGGCTGGATTCACAGGATGGCTACACCTTC. Encoded protein: CASGTGLDSQDGYTF.

In regard to this clone: The same CDR3 can be traced to other DNA sequences in this sample. The V gene is TRBV9, the J gene TRBJ2-7; D ambiguous. V lost 0 bases, J lost 2 bases, and 9 bases lay in between. The germline V gene has CDR1 SGDLS and CDR2 YYNGEE. The CDR3 runs to 14 residues. The CDR3 loop reads CASSVAPGTYEQYF. Here the CDR3 DNA reads TGTGCCAGCAGCGTAGCTCCGGGTACCTACGAGCAGTACTTC.

The genes are TRBV28 and TRBJ1-1; 7 bases match TRBD1. With 6 bases clipped from V and 3 bases from J, the junction kept 13 bases outside the gene matches. The CDR3 consists of 16 residues. Looked up from germline, CDR1 is MDHEN and CDR2 is SYDVKM. CDR3 nucleotide sequence: TGTGCCAGCAGCTGGGAAACAGGGGACTTCGACACTGAAGCTTTCTTT. Amino acids: CASSWETGDFDTEAFF.

This sequence joins TRBV5-1 and TRBJ2-3; D ambiguous. The V gene's germline CDR1 is SGHRS and CDR2 YFSETQ. This CDR3 spans 15 amino acids. V lost 1 base and J 1 base, leaving 10 bases between the germline ends. CDR3 residues: CASSLNTPRTDTQYF. CDR3 in DNA: TGCGCCAGCAGCTTGAACACTCCTCGCACAGATACGCAGTATTTT.

The chain uses TRBV19 and TRBJ2-5; the D gene is possibly TRBD1 (6 bases). The CDR3 has 16 amino acids. CDR1 LNHDA and CDR2 SQIVND come from the germline V gene (reference sequence). The V gene lost 1 base and the J gene lost 3 bases, with 15 bases spanning the gap. The CDR3 DNA sequence: TGTGCCAGTAGTATAGGTAGGACAGCCGGGGAAGAGACCCAGTACTTC. It yields the protein CASSIGRTAGEETQYF.

V and J are TRBV19 and TRBJ2-7; 7 bases map to TRBD2. The V and J ends lost 5 bases and 0 bases, in that order; junction bases with no gene match: 10. The CDR3 is 16 residues long. CDR1 is LNHDA, CDR2 SQIVND, per germline (reference sequence). The CDR3 DNA sequence: TGTGCCAGTAGTCCGGCGGGGAGCGGGGCCTCCTACGAGCAGTACTTC. Its protein is CASSPAGSGASYEQYF.

The rearrangement uses TRBV4-2 and TRBJ1-1; D gene uncertain. This CDR3 has 16 amino acids. CDR1 and CDR2 (germline): LGHNA, YNFKEQ. Trimming pared 4 bases from V and 2 bases from J, leaving 17 bases between. In DNA form, the CDR3 reads TGTGCCAGCAGCCCCCGGTCGCTGGAGTTTAACACTGAAGCTTTCTTT. This sequence encodes CASSPRSLEFNTEAFF.

This clone came up once. The gene calls are TRBV13 and TRBJ2-7; TRBD1 aligns across 9 bases. The V and J ends lost 5 bases and 7 bases, in that order; junction bases with no gene match: 21. The V gene's germline CDR1 is PRHDT and CDR2 FYEKMQ (reference sequence). CDR3 length equals 18 residues. The CDR3 coding sequence is TGTGCCAGCAGCGCTACCGGGACAGGGTTTAGTCCCCTAGGTGAGCAGTACTTC. Translation gives CASSATGTGFSPLGEQYF.

The rearrangement uses TRBV28 and TRBJ2-3, with TRBD2 as a possible D gene (6 bases). Per germline, CDR1 MDHEN and CDR2 SYDVKM. Trimming took 8 bases from V and 2 from J, leaving 17 bases between them. The length of the CDR3 is 15 residues. In nucleotides, the CDR3 is TGTGCCAGCCGCCTGGGCGGGAACCCCACAGATACGCAGTATTTT. The encoded protein is CASRLGGNPTDTQYF.